Only one count was recorded for the clone carrying this TCR beta chain. The antigen is undetermined. The CDR3 totals 17 residues. From germline, CDR1 is SGHDT and CDR2 YYEEEE. V lost 0 bases to trimming and J lost 1 base; unmatched junction nucleotides: 2. The assay was immunoSEQ multiplex PCR, and TCRdb's table has in-frame clones only and misses some. The data show 52,000 or so clones, with 83% seen just once and about a fifth held by the top ten. This record comes from a study of cytotoxic CD8 clonotypes in ibrutinib-treated CLL. Study summary: Partial responses totalled some 24 and complete responses 2; after median roughly 70 months, approximately 15 remained remitted and approximately twelve progressed. Findings and caveats of the study: Whereas clonality rose at ibrutinib response, it declined toward baseline at progression. On treatment, the uncommon public clonotypes contracted or remained stable.

The source of this sequence is a human donor with chronic lymphocytic leukemia. The chain is built from TRBV5-6 and TRBJ2-1; 12 bases match TRBD2. The sample was PBMCs, taken after 24 months of ibrutinib treatment. CDR3 bases: TGTGCCAGCAGCTTGGGACTAGCGGGAGATTCCTACAATGAGCAGTTCTTC. Amino acid sequence: CASSLGLAGDSYNEQFF.